This T cell receptor (beta chain) comes out of a study of control samples from healthy donors and cancer patients. V was clipped by 3 bases and J by 3 bases, with 12 bases between them. This CDR3 contains 14 residues. CDR1 and CDR2 from the germline V gene are MGHDK and SYGVNS. TCRdb keeps only in-frame clones here, not all; method: immunoSEQ multiplex PCR. This table has over 80,000 clones, roughly four fifths appearing once. The sequence came from a man aged 60 to 69 in good health. The material sequenced was blood. The chain has TRBV25-1 and TRBJ2-7, with D possibly called TRBD1 or TRBD2 (5 bases each). CDR3 sequence (DNA): TGTGCCAGCAGTGATAGAGGGGACCTCTACGAGCAGTACTTC. Translated: CASSDRGDLYEQYF.